What follows are 18 T cell receptor beta chains derived from one specimen sequenced in a study of T-cell reconstitution after alpha-beta-depleted transplantation in children. Researchers prepared the TCRbeta library using unique molecular identifiers, the study reports. Via MiXCR, TCRdb re-called the PCR reads, giving one row per CDR3 protein. The table lists around 580,000 distinct CDR3 sequences, 25% to 30% of them singletons. This sample comprised PBMCs, obtained before TCRalphabeta/CD19-depleted stem cell transplant. Receptors originate from a boy in the first two years of life with Wiskott-Aldrich syndrome, due to receive a stem cell transplant.

This rearrangement joins TRBV27 to TRBJ1-3; no definite D call. Trimming pared 8 bases from V and 1 base from J, leaving 9 bases between. CDR1 and CDR2 (germline): MNHEY, SMNVEV (reference sequence). There are 13 residues in the CDR3. The CDR3 loop is CASSQVSGNTIYF. CDR3 DNA sequence: TGTGCCAGCTCTCAGGTATCTGGAAACACCATATATTTT.

J is TRBJ1-2 and V is TRBV5-5; D is ambiguous. Trimming cost V 0 bases and J 5 bases, with 5 bases left between them. Germline values: CDR1 SGHKS, CDR2 YYEKEE (reference sequence). The CDR3 extends over 12 amino acids. This CDR3 is CASSLDMYGYTF. In DNA, the CDR3 is TGTGCCAGCAGCTTGGATATGTATGGCTACACCTTC.

This clonotype showed up just a few times. The J gene is TRBJ1-5, the V gene TRBV12-3 or TRBV12-4; D not resolved. The CDR3 consists of 13 residues. V was trimmed by 4 bases and J by 4 bases, leaving 8 bases between them. CDR3 sequence (DNA): TGTGCCAGCAGTTGGGGAGGGAATCAGCCCCAGCATTTT. Amino acids: CASSWGGNQPQHF.

This chain links TRBV5-6 with TRBJ2-1, with 8 bases that match TRBD2. The V gene's germline CDR1 is SGHDT and CDR2 YYEEEE. The CDR3 is made up of 16 amino acids. V lost 0 bases and J lost 5; bases outside the gene matches: 7. CDR3 amino acids: CASSLVPTSVHNEQFF. The CDR3 DNA reads TGTGCCAGCAGCTTGGTTCCGACTAGCGTCCACAATGAGCAGTTCTTC.

This chain uses TRBV5-1 with TRBJ1-5, with 8 bases aligning to TRBD1. Germline V gene lookup returns CDR1 SGHRS and CDR2 YFSETQ. The V gene end was trimmed by 8 bases and the J gene end by 0 bases; junction bases not matched to a gene: 22. The length of the CDR3 is 20 residues. The CDR3 bases are TGCGCCAGTAACCGAGAGGATCTCCAGGGGGCGAGTAGTAGCAATCAGCCCCAGCATTTT. Protein product: CASNREDLQGASSSNQPQHF.

This clonotype was counted only a few times. The chain joins TRBV29-1 to TRBJ2-5, with TRBD2 identical over 10 bases. Germline V gives CDR1 SQVTM, CDR2 ANQGSEA. This CDR3 has 17 residues. J gave up 2 bases and V 0 bases, and 9 bases lay outside the gene matches. CDR3 in amino acids: CSVEDLDWTSGQETQYF. Here the CDR3 DNA reads TGCAGCGTTGAAGATCTGGACTGGACTAGCGGACAAGAGACCCAGTACTTC.

In its sample, this clonotype was seen a few times. V gene TRBV5-1 combines with J gene TRBJ2-7; a weak D match, TRBD1 (6 bases). This CDR3 has 18 amino acids. Germline V gene sequence: CDR1 SGHRS, CDR2 YFSETQ. V gave up 2 bases and J gave up 5 bases, with 26 bases separating them. This CDR3 is CASSLLTQGAKKGDEQYF. The CDR3 nucleotides are TGCGCCAGCAGCTTACTCACACAGGGAGCTAAGAAGGGAGACGAGCAGTACTTC. The whole variable domain, filled in from reference TRBV5-1 and TRBJ2-7, reads KAGVTQTPRYLIKTRGQQVTLSCSPISGHRSVSWYQQTPGQGLQFLFEYFSETQRNKGNFPGRFSGRQFSNSRSEMNVSTLELGDSALYLCASSLLTQGAKKGDEQYFGPGTRLTVT.

The V and J genes are TRBV5-6 and TRBJ2-1; 7 nucleotides line up with TRBD2. CDR3 length equals 16 residues. Germline lookup yields CDR1 SGHDT and CDR2 YYEEEE. V lost 0 bases and J lost 4; bases outside the gene matches: 7. CDR3 region: CASSLASGTLYNEQFF. CDR3 nucleotide sequence: TGTGCCAGCAGCTTGGCTAGCGGAACATTGTACAATGAGCAGTTCTTC. The full variable domain, its missing parts supplied by reference TRBV5-6 and TRBJ2-1, is DAGVTQSPTHLIKTRGQQVTLRCSPKSGHDTVSWYQQALGQGPQFIFQYYEEEERQRGNFPDRFSGHQFPNYSSELNVNALLLGDSALYLCASSLASGTLYNEQFFGPGTRLTVL.

The chain links TRBV12-3 or TRBV12-4 to TRBJ1-5; D possibly corresponds to TRBD1 (6 bases). This CDR3 is built from 11 residues. The V end was cut by 6 bases, the J end by 11 bases, with 11 bases between. For the CDR3, the DNA is TGTGCCAGCAGCTCGGAGGGGGCCCAGCATTTT. This gives the protein CASSSEGAQHF.

The chain uses TRBV3-1 and TRBJ1-2; 10 bases align to TRBD1. The J segment lost 5 bases and the V segment lost 0 bases, leaving 9 bases of the junction unmatched. Germline assignment: CDR1 LGHDT and CDR2 YNNKEL (reference sequence). This CDR3 is 17 amino acids long. CDR3 in amino acids: CASSQDAADRGLYGYTF. For the CDR3, the DNA is TGTGCCAGCAGCCAAGATGCTGCGGACAGGGGGTTATATGGCTACACCTTC.

This chain links TRBV5-4 with TRBJ1-1, with 8 bases that match TRBD1. The ends lost 6 bases at V and 1 base at J; junction bases unmatched: 5. The germline gives CDR1 SGHNT, CDR2 YYREEE (reference sequence). The CDR3 is made up of 14 amino acids. This CDR3 is CASTQGARNTEAFF. For the CDR3, the DNA is TGTGCCAGCACCCAGGGGGCACGGAACACTGAAGCTTTCTTT. Full variable domain (outside the CDR3, taken from reference TRBV5-4 and TRBJ1-1): ETGVTQSPTHLIKTRGQQVTLRCSSQSGHNTVSWYQQALGQGPQFIFQYYREEENGRGNFPPRFSGLQFPNYSSELNVNALELDDSALYLCASTQGARNTEAFFGQGTRLTVV.

This clonotype was picked up one time. This chain links TRBV29-1 with TRBJ2-2, with TRBD1 matching over 8 bases. Germline lookup yields CDR1 SQVTM and CDR2 ANQGSEA. This CDR3 spans 13 amino acids. The trim removed 6 bases at V and 1 base at J, leaving 1 base unmatched. CDR3 loop: CSVGQVNTGELFF. CDR3 sequence (DNA): TGCAGCGTGGGACAGGTGAACACCGGGGAGCTGTTTTTT.

This clonotype was recorded a few times. The chain combines TRBV5-1 with TRBJ2-1; D is uncertain. V shed 3 bases and J shed 0 bases, with 10 bases lying between them. CDR1 is SGHRS, CDR2 YFSETQ, per germline. The CDR3 spans 15 residues. The CDR3 sequence is CASSSSQSSYNEQFF. For the CDR3, the DNA is TGCGCCAGCAGCTCCTCCCAGAGCTCCTACAATGAGCAGTTCTTC. The full variable domain, its missing parts supplied by reference TRBV5-1 and TRBJ2-1, is KAGVTQTPRYLIKTRGQQVTLSCSPISGHRSVSWYQQTPGQGLQFLFEYFSETQRNKGNFPGRFSGRQFSNSRSEMNVSTLELGDSALYLCASSSSQSSYNEQFFGPGTRLTVL.

The table lists this clonotype with a count of one. V is TRBV6-5 and J is TRBJ2-5; TRBD2 is a possible D gene (7 bases). This CDR3 comprises 14 residues. Germline CDR1 is MNHEY and CDR2 is SVGAGI. With 4 bases removed from V and 4 bases from J, the gap between germline ends came to 13 bases. The CDR3 nucleotides are TGTGCCAGCAGTTCAGGGAGGGGGGGAGAGACCCAGTACTTC. This codes for CASSSGRGGETQYF.

Many counts were recorded for this clonotype. The chain joins TRBV12-3 or TRBV12-4 to TRBJ2-7; the D call may be TRBD1 or TRBD2 (5 bases each). The CDR3 covers 13 residues. V lost 5 bases and J 0 bases, leaving 8 bases between the germline ends. As DNA, the CDR3 is TGTGCCAGCAGTGGGGACGCCTCCTACGAGCAGTACTTC. Its protein is CASSGDASYEQYF.

This clonotype has just a few counts. This chain joins TRBV27 and TRBJ2-2; 9 bases map to TRBD2. This CDR3 spans 16 amino acids. Germline assignment: CDR1 MNHEY and CDR2 SMNVEV (reference sequence). V lost 5 bases and J lost 3; bases outside the gene matches: 7. The CDR3 protein is CASSTAGGHYTGELFF. The CDR3 DNA reads as TGTGCCAGCAGTACGGCGGGAGGGCATTACACCGGGGAGCTGTTTTTT.

The V gene is TRBV10-3, the J gene TRBJ1-1; 7 bases are a match to TRBD1. From germline, CDR1 is ENHRY and CDR2 SYGVKD. This CDR3 region has 12 residues. V was pared by 8 bases and J by 0 bases, with 0 bases of the junction left unmatched. CDR3 nucleotides: TGTGCCATCGGACAGGTGAACACTGAAGCTTTCTTT. Translation gives CAIGQVNTEAFF.

The rearrangement joins TRBV4-1 to TRBJ2-3; D may be TRBD1 (6 bases). The CDR3 contains 15 residues. Germline values: CDR1 MGHRA, CDR2 YSYEKL. Trimming cost V 1 base and J 1 base, with 9 bases left between them. In DNA form, the CDR3 reads TGCGCCAGCAGCCAAGTGGGACAAGGCACAGATACGCAGTATTTT. This sequence encodes CASSQVGQGTDTQYF.